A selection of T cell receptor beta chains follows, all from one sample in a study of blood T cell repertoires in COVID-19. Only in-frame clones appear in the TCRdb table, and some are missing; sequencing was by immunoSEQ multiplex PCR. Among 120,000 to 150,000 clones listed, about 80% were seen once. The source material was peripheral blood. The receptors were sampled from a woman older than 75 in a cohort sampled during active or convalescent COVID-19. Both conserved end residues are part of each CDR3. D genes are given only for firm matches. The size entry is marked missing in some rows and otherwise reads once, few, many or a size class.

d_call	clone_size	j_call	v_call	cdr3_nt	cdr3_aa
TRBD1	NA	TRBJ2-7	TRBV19	TGTGCCAGTAGTATAGTCGGCGGACAGGGGTTGTACGAGCAGTACTTC	CASSIVGGQGLYEQYF
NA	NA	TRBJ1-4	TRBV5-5	TGTGCCAGCTCCCCCGGGCCCAGGGAGGGTGAAAAACTGTTTTTT	CASSPGPREGEKLFF
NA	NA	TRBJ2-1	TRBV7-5	TGTGCCAGAAGCTTAGGATACAAGTCCTACAATGAGCAGTTCTTC	CARSLGYKSYNEQFF
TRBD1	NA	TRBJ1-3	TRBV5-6	TGTGCCAGCAGTTATACCGGGACAGGGGGCAACACCATATATTTT	CASSYTGTGGNTIYF
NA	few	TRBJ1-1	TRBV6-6	TGTGCCAGCAGTTACGACGGACTGATGAACACTGAAGCTTTCTTT	CASSYDGLMNTEAFF
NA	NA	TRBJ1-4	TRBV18	TGTGCCAGCTCACCAATAGGGGGAGTGGATGAAAAACTGTTTTTT	CASSPIGGVDEKLFF
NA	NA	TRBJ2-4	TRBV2	TGTGCCAGCAGGGCATTTCAAGCCAAAAACATTCAGTACTTC	CASRAFQAKNIQYF
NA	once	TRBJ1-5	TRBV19	TGTGCCAGTAGTATTAATCCCAGGGCCGAAACGCAGCCCCAGCATTTT	CASSINPRAETQPQHF
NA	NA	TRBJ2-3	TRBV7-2	TGTGCCAGCTCCCCTGGCGGGGGCACAGATACGCAGTATTTT	CASSPGGGTDTQYF
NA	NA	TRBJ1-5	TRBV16	TGTGCCAGCAGCGAATCGTCCATTGATAAAGTAGCCCAGCATTTT	CASSESSIDKVAQHF
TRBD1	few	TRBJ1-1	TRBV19	TGTGCCAGCAACAGAGGACAGGGGGCTTCGAACACTGAAGCTTTCTTT	CASNRGQGASNTEAFF
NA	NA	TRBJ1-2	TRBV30	TGTGCCTGGAGTCAGGTAGCGGGGTTAGGTGGCTACACCTTC	CAWSQVAGLGGYTF
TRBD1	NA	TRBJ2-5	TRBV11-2	TGTGCCAGCAGCTCTTCGACAGGGGTCCAAGAGACCCAGTACTTC	CASSSSTGVQETQYF
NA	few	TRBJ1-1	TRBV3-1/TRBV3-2	TGTGCCAGCAGCCATTCAAGGGGGTCTGAAGCTTTCTTT	CASSHSRGSEAFF
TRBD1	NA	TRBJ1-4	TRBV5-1	TGCGCCAGCAGGGGTTGGGACAGGGGACGAAATAATGAAAAACTGTTTTTT	CASRGWDRGRNNEKLFF
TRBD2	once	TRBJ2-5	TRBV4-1	TGCGCCAGCAGCCGCGGACTAGCGGGGGGGCGAGAGACCCAGTACTTC	CASSRGLAGGRETQYF
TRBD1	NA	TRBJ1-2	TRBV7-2	TGTGCCAGCAGCTTGTTCAGGGGGCGCGGCTACACCTTC	CASSLFRGRGYTF
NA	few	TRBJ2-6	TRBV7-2	TGTGCCAGCAGCTTTTACAGGGCTGGGGCCAACGTCCTGACTTTC	CASSFYRAGANVLTF
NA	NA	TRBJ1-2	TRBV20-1	TGCAGTGCTAGTCGGACTTTCTATGGCTACACCTTC	CSASRTFYGYTF
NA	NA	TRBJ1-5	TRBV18	TGTGCCAGCTCACCGGGGGGGGGAGGACAGCCCCAGCATTTT	CASSPGGGGQPQHF
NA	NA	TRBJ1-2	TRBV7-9	TGTGCCAGCCTACAGGCGGGATCGGCTGGCTACACCTTC	CASLQAGSAGYTF
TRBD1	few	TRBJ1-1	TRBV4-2	TGTGCCAGCAGCCAACTACAGGGGACCCGGATGAACACTGAAGCTTTCTTT	CASSQLQGTRMNTEAFF
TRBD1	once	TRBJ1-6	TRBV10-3	TGTGCCATCAAAACAGGGGAGAATTCACCCCTCCACTTT	CAIKTGENSPLHF
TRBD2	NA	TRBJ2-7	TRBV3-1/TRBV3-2	TGTGCCAGCCGCGGGAGCTCCCTCTACGAGCAGTACTTC	CASRGSSLYEQYF
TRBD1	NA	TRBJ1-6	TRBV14	TGTGCCAGCAGAGAGGACAGGTCCAATTCACCCCTCCACTTT	CASREDRSNSPLHF
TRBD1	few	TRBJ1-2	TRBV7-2	TGTGCCTGGGACAGGGGGAGGGGACTGGGCTACACCTTC	CAWDRGRGLGYTF
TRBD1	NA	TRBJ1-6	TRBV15	TGTGCCACCAGCGTAAGGACAGGGTGGGGAAATTCACCCCTCCACTTT	CATSVRTGWGNSPLHF
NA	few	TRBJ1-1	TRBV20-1	TGCAGTGCTAGTACCAAAATTTGGGGAGCCACTGAAGCTTTCTTT	CSASTKIWGATEAFF
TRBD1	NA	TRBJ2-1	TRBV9	TGTGCCAGCAGCATCCAGGGGGTGGAATACAATGAGCAGTTCTTC	CASSIQGVEYNEQFF
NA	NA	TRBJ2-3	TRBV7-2	TGTGCCAGCAGCCAAAGCACAGATACGCAGTATTTT	CASSQSTDTQYF
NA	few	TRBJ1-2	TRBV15	TGTGCCACCAGCTCCCGGGAGGTAGGGGGCTACACCTTC	CATSSREVGGYTF
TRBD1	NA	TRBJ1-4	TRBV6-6	TGTGCCAGCAGAATCGGACAGGGGGACGGAAAACTGTTTTTT	CASRIGQGDGKLFF
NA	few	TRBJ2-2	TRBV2	TGTGCCAGCAGGGGCGTGGCGATCGGGGAGCTGTTTTTT	CASRGVAIGELFF
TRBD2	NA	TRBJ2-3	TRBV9	TGTGCCAGCAGCGTAGGGAGGGGACTAGCGGACACAGATACGCAGTATTTT	CASSVGRGLADTDTQYF
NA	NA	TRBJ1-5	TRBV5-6	TGTGCCAGCAGTCGGAGGGGTAGCAATCAGCCCCAGCATTTT	CASSRRGSNQPQHF
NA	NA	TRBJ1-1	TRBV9	TGTGCCAGCAGCGCAGGACGGCGGGACACTGAAGCTTTCTTT	CASSAGRRDTEAFF
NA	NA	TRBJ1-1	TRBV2	TGTGCCAGCCTACAGGAAATGAACACTGAAGCTTTCTTT	CASLQEMNTEAFF
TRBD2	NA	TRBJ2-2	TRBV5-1	TGCGCCAGCAGCTTGGTTAGGACTAGCGATACCGGGGAGCTGTTTTTT	CASSLVRTSDTGELFF
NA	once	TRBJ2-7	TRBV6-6	TGTGCCAGCAGTCGCTCAGGGGCCCTTCGCTCCTACGAGCAGTACTTC	CASSRSGALRSYEQYF